These 28 T cell receptor beta chains were all obtained from the same sample, sequenced in a study of regulatory T cells in long-lasting Graves disease. Time point meaning: newly diagnosed GD, antithyroid drugs for less than 3 months. RNA from PBMCs was the source of the TCR library. Investigators prepared the TCR beta libraries by applying iRepertoire HTBI primers and Arm-PCR of CDR3 regions. MiXCR, run by TCRdb on the multiplex PCR reads, gives a single entry per CDR3 protein. In the table there are hundreds of thousands of distinct CDR3 sequences, roughly 16% of which are singletons. These data also formed part of another study, on T cells in Graves' hyperthyroidism and ophthalmopathy.

The material was peripheral blood mononuclear cells (PBMCs), obtained at new diagnosis, from a patient treated with antithyroid drugs. The source is a woman in her 30s with Graves disease.

The gene calls are TRBV30 and TRBJ2-1; no firm D call. Germline V gene lookup returns CDR1 GTSNPN and CDR2 SVGIG (reference sequence). CDR3 length equals 14 residues. Trimming took 0 bases from V and 5 from J, leaving 11 bases between them. The CDR3 spells CAWSVLYQNNEQFF. CDR3 DNA: TGTGCCTGGAGTGTACTCTACCAGAACAATGAGCAGTTCTTC. The full variable domain, with the rest looked up from reference TRBV30 and TRBJ2-1, is SQTIHQWPATLVQPVGSPLSLECTVEGTSNPNLYWYRQAAGRGLQLLFYSVGIGQISSEVPQNLSASRPQDRQFILSSKKLLLSDSGFYLCAWSVLYQNNEQFFGPGTRLTVL.

The sample holds many counts of this clonotype. This rearrangement joins TRBV11-3 to TRBJ2-1; 7 positions agree with TRBD1. Germline V lookup: CDR1 SGHNT, CDR2 YENEEA. Trimming took 5 bases from V and 2 from J; bases not matched to a gene: 6. CDR3 length equals 15 residues. CDR3 nucleotides: TGTGCCAGCAGCCTACAGGGGAGTCCCTACAATGAGCAGTTCTTC. It is translated as CASSLQGSPYNEQFF.

This clonotype came up many times. The chain uses TRBV27 and TRBJ1-1, with D uncertain. This CDR3 is 14 amino acids long. The V and J ends lost 6 bases and 1 base respectively, with 12 bases between them. The germline gives CDR1 MNHEY, CDR2 SMNVEV (reference sequence). CDR3 in amino acids: CASSTTSWNTEAFF. Written as DNA, the CDR3 is TGTGCCAGCAGCACCACTTCGTGGAACACTGAAGCTTTCTTT.

This clonotype was seen many times. The gene calls are TRBV7-8 and TRBJ2-7; D ambiguous. The V end was cut by 1 base, the J end by 4 bases, with 14 bases between. The CDR3 runs 15 residues. Per germline, CDR1 SGHVS and CDR2 FQNEAQ. In DNA form, the CDR3 reads TGTGCCAGCAGCTTAGTGGGGTCAGGAACTTACGAGCAGTACTTC. It yields the protein CASSLVGSGTYEQYF.

CDR3 DNA sequence: TGTGCCAGTACTTCAGGGATTCAGCCCCAGCATTTT. Translating it yields CASTSGIQPQHF. This chain uses TRBV19 with TRBJ1-5; the D gene is possibly TRBD1 (5 bases). The CDR3 contains 12 residues. Trimming removed 7 bases from V and 6 bases from J, with 10 bases in between. Germline CDR1 and CDR2: LNHDA and SQIVND (reference sequence).

This clonotype was counted a few times. The genes are TRBV6-2 or TRBV6-3 and TRBJ2-1; no definite D call. Germline CDR1 is MNHEY and CDR2 is SVGEGT. Trimming took off 8 bases at V and 0 bases at J, with 11 bases between the two ends. The CDR3 is 14 amino acids. CDR3 coding DNA: TGTGCCAGCCTTCCCTCAGGCTCCTACAATGAGCAGTTCTTC. Residues: CASLPSGSYNEQFF.

Regarding this clonotype: A single base separates this from a much larger clone, so it may be a read error. CDR3 nucleotides: TGTGCCAGCAGTTACTCCAGGGGCAGCATGAGCACTGAAGCTTTCTTT. It yields the protein CASSYSRGSMSTEAFF. The genes are TRBV6-5 and TRBJ1-1; weak D call: TRBD1 (6 bases). CDR1 is MNHEY, CDR2 SVGAGI, per germline. This CDR3 has 16 amino acids. Trimming removed 0 bases from V and 4 bases from J, with 15 bases in between.

About this clonotype: A much larger clone lies one base from this, so it may be a read error. V and J are TRBV30 and TRBJ2-7, with D unresolved. CDR3 length equals 14 residues. Germline V gives CDR1 GTSNPN, CDR2 SVGIG (reference sequence). Trimming cost V 0 bases and J 3 bases, with 12 bases left between them. The CDR3 region is CAWSVRWCNYEQYF. The CDR3 DNA reads TGTGCCTGGAGTGTGCGGTGGTGCAACTACGAGCAGTACTTC.

This clonotype was observed at least ten times. This chain links TRBV3-1 with TRBJ1-3, with 7 bases aligning to TRBD1. This CDR3 is 13 amino acids long. Germline lookup yields CDR1 LGHDT and CDR2 YNNKEL (reference sequence). With V trimmed by 6 bases and J by 2 bases, 1 base remained unmatched. CDR3 residues: CASSQGAGNTIYF. CDR3 sequence (DNA): TGTGCCAGCAGTCAGGGGGCTGGAAACACCATATATTTT.

This clonotype showed up many times. The chain couples TRBV14 to TRBJ2-7, with D perhaps matching TRBD1 or TRBD2 (5 bases each). The CDR3 spans 16 residues. Looked up from germline, CDR1 is SGHDN and CDR2 is FVKESK. The V gene lost 4 bases and the J gene lost 1 base, with 17 bases spanning the gap. The CDR3 loop is CASSPRDRTDSYEQYF. The CDR3 nucleotides are TGTGCCAGCAGCCCCCGGGACCGAACTGATTCCTACGAGCAGTACTTC.

Notes on this clonotype: Since a much larger clone is just one base distant, this may be a read error. V usage is TRBV27 and J usage is TRBJ2-1, with 9 bases that match TRBD1. Gene TRBJ2-7 matches the end of the DNA better, so the J call may be wrong. The CDR3 totals 15 residues. Germline CDR1 is MNHEY and CDR2 is SMNVEV (reference sequence). The CDR3 nucleotides are TGTGCCAGCAGAGGGACGGGACAGGGATACAATGAGCAGTACTTC. Amino acids: CASRGTGQGYNEQYF.

This clonotype has more than one count but fewer than ten. The V and J genes are TRBV10-3 and TRBJ1-6; no reliable D call. Trimming removed 0 bases from V and 10 bases from J, with 7 bases in between. Germline loops: CDR1 ENHRY, CDR2 SYGVKD. CDR3 size: 13 residues. The CDR3 spells CAISESLLSPLHF. The CDR3 DNA follows: TGTGCCATCAGTGAGTCTCTTCTCTCACCCCTCCACTTT.

This clonotype was observed once. This chain uses TRBV7-9 with TRBJ2-1; D perhaps matches TRBD2 (7 bases). The CDR3 runs 12 residues. V lost 4 bases and J 12 bases, leaving 13 bases between the germline ends. The germline V gene encodes CDR1 SEHNR and CDR2 FQNEAQ (reference sequence). CDR3 in DNA: TGTGCCAGCAGCTCAACTAGGGGGGGGCAGTTCTTC. Its protein is CASSSTRGGQFF. Full variable domain (missing parts from reference TRBV7-9 and TRBJ2-1): DTGVSQNPRHKITKRGQNVTFRCDPISEHNRLYWYRQTLGQGPEFLTYFQNEAQLEKSRLLSDRFSAERPKGSFSTLEIQRTEQGDSAMYLCASSSTRGGQFFGPGTRLTVL.

The rearrangement links TRBV9 to TRBJ1-1; TRBD1 is a possible D gene (5 bases). From germline, CDR1 is SGDLS and CDR2 YYNGEE. The germline V and J ends were trimmed by 4 bases and 1 base, with 14 bases remaining between them. This CDR3 comprises 15 residues. The CDR3 DNA reads TGTGCCAGCAGCTTCGTGGGGCTCGGGAACACTGAAGCTTTCTTT. Translation: CASSFVGLGNTEAFF.

There are a few counts of this clonotype. The V call is TRBV3-1, the J call TRBJ1-1; the D gene is possibly TRBD1 (5 bases). Per the germline V gene, CDR1 is LGHDT and CDR2 is YNNKEL (reference sequence). Trimming took 2 bases from V and 1 from J, leaving 14 bases between them. The CDR3 runs 16 residues. The CDR3 coding sequence is TGTGCCAGCAGCCAACTGAGCCCAACAGGGAACACTGAAGCTTTCTTT. It specifies CASSQLSPTGNTEAFF.

V usage is TRBV19 and J usage is TRBJ1-5; no clear D gene. The CDR3 covers 12 residues. Germline CDR1 is LNHDA and CDR2 is SQIVND (reference sequence). Trimming left V 6 bases short and J 7 bases short, with 10 bases between. In nucleotides, the CDR3 is TGTGCCAGTAGCCCCGGGCGGCAGCCCCAGCATTTT. This sequence encodes CASSPGRQPQHF.

The rearrangement uses TRBV12-3 or TRBV12-4 and TRBJ1-1, with D tentatively TRBD1 (6 bases). The CDR3 totals 14 residues. Trimming took 3 bases from V and 5 from J, leaving 13 bases between them. The CDR3 DNA reads TGTGCCAGCAGTTTCTCTGGGGGCAGTACTGAAGCTTTCTTT. As protein: CASSFSGGSTEAFF.

The V gene is TRBV20-1, the J gene TRBJ1-6, with D possibly matching TRBD1 (6 bases). CDR1 is DFQATT and CDR2 is SNEGSKA in the germline V gene (reference sequence). Trimming took off 2 bases at V and 4 bases at J, with 15 bases between the two ends. This CDR3 is 16 amino acids long. CDR3 in amino acids: CSARNAVGGYNSPLHF. In DNA, the CDR3 is TGCAGTGCTAGAAACGCCGTAGGGGGGTATAATTCACCCCTCCACTTT.

The chain uses TRBV3-1 and TRBJ1-2; D possibly corresponds to TRBD1 (6 bases). Per the germline V gene, CDR1 is LGHDT and CDR2 is YNNKEL (reference sequence). V was trimmed by 3 bases and J by 6 bases, leaving 17 bases between them. The CDR3 is 15 residues long. The CDR3 protein is CASSQEGGVKDGYTF. The CDR3 DNA is TGTGCCAGCAGCCAGGAAGGGGGGGTAAAGGATGGCTACACCTTC. The full variable domain, completed using reference TRBV3-1 and TRBJ1-2, is DTAVSQTPKYLVTQMGNDKSIKCEQNLGHDTMYWYKQDSKKFLKIMFSYNNKELIINETVPNRFSPKSPDKAHLNLHINSLELGDSAVYFCASSQEGGVKDGYTFGSGTRLTVV.

The V and J genes are TRBV20-1 and TRBJ2-1; 9 positions match TRBD2. The CDR3 runs to 12 residues. With 7 bases clipped from V and 8 bases from J, the junction kept 6 bases outside the gene matches. Germline CDR1 reads DFQATT; CDR2 reads SNEGSKA (reference sequence). The CDR3 loop reads CSEEGLAYEQFF. The CDR3 coding sequence is TGCAGTGAGGAGGGACTAGCCTATGAGCAGTTCTTC.

This clonotype appeared a few times. V and J are TRBV10-3 and TRBJ1-5; D gene ambiguous. Germline CDR1 ENHRY, CDR2 SYGVKD. Trimming removed 0 bases at V and 2 bases at J, with 5 bases between. The CDR3 contains 14 residues. In DNA, the CDR3 is TGTGCCATCAGTGAGTCGGGTGGCAATCAGCCCCAGCATTTT. Translated, it gives CAISESGGNQPQHF.

This clonotype was seen more than once but under ten times. This chain links TRBV5-1 with TRBJ1-1; 7 nucleotides match TRBD1. The CDR3 is made up of 13 amino acids. Germline-derived CDR1 and CDR2 are SGHRS and YFSETQ. The trim removed 4 bases at V and 10 bases at J, leaving 10 bases unmatched. The CDR3 is CASSQRQGVVAFF. In nucleotides, the CDR3 is TGCGCCAGCAGCCAAAGACAGGGCGTGGTAGCTTTCTTT.

A few counts support this clonotype. One end of the junction is discordant with germline, which a read error may explain. CDR3 protein: CASSQDSRGRNERLFF. CDR3 DNA: TGTGCCAGCAGCCAAGATAGTCGGGGTAGGAATGAAAGACTGTTTTTT. The chain recombines TRBV3-1 with TRBJ1-4, with D uncertain. The CDR3 is 16 residues long. Germline V gene data show CDR1 as LGHDT and CDR2 as YNNKEL (reference sequence).

A few counts support this clonotype. The genes are TRBV6-1 and TRBJ2-5; the match to TRBD1 covers 8 bases. The V and J ends lost 4 bases and 5 bases, in that order; junction bases with no gene match: 6. CDR1 and CDR2 (germline): MNHNS, SASEGT. The CDR3 is 14 amino acids. The CDR3 protein is CASSGTGGMETQYF. CDR3 DNA sequence: TGTGCCAGCAGTGGAACAGGGGGTATGGAGACCCAGTACTTC.

A few counts support this clonotype. V usage is TRBV3-1 and J usage is TRBJ2-7; D is undetermined. The germline V gene has CDR1 LGHDT and CDR2 YNNKEL (reference sequence). The V end was cut by 1 base, the J end by 7 bases, with 8 bases between. The CDR3 sequence is 12 residues long. The chain's CDR3 is CASSQVFYEQYF. As DNA, the CDR3 is TGTGCCAGCAGCCAAGTGTTCTATGAGCAGTACTTC.

The V and J genes are TRBV7-6 and TRBJ2-5; 9 nucleotides match TRBD1. From germline, CDR1 is SGHVS and CDR2 FNYEAQ. Trimming cost V 0 bases and J 3 bases; bases outside gene matches: 2. The CDR3 runs 15 residues. The DNA of the CDR3 is TGTGCCAGCAGCTTAGCCCGACAGGGGGAAGAGACCCAGTACTTC. Translation: CASSLARQGEETQYF.

The genes are TRBV6-1 and TRBJ1-2, with D possibly TRBD1 on 5 matching bases. Looked up from germline, CDR1 is MNHNS and CDR2 is SASEGT. The CDR3 runs 15 residues. Trimming left V 5 bases short and J 4 bases short, with 17 bases between. CDR3 residues: CASSKGSTVSYGYTF. The CDR3 DNA follows: TGTGCCAGCAGTAAGGGGTCGACAGTCTCCTATGGCTACACCTTC.

The rearrangement uses TRBV6-1 and TRBJ2-1; 8 nucleotides align to TRBD1. This CDR3 region has 17 residues. Germline V CDR1 and CDR2: MNHNS, SASEGT. J gave up 4 bases and V 5 bases, and 13 bases lay outside the gene matches. The CDR3 region has the DNA TGTGCCAGCAGTCCCGAATTCCGGGACAGGCGTTACAATGAGCAGTTCTTC. Translated: CASSPEFRDRRYNEQFF.